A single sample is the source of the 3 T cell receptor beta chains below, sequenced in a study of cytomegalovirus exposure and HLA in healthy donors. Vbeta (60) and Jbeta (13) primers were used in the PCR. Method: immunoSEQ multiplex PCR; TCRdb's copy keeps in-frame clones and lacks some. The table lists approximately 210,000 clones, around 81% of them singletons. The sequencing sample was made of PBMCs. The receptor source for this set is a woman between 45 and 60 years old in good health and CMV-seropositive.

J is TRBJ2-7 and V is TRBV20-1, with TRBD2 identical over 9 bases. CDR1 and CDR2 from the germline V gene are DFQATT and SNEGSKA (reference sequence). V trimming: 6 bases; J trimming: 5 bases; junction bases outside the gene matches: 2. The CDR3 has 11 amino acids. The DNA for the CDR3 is TGCAGTGCCCTAGCGGGGCACGAGCAGTACTTC. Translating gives CSALAGHEQYF.

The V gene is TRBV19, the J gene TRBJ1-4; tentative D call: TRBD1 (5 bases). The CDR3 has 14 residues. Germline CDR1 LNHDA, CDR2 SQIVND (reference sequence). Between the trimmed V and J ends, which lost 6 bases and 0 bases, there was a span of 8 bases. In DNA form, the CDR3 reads TGTGCCAGTAGGCCAGGGACAACTAATGAAAAACTGTTTTTT. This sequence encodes CASRPGTTNEKLFF.

The CDR3 DNA is TGTGCCAGCAGCAGCCGAGGACAGGGGGCTCTAGGCTACACCTTC. This gives the protein CASSSRGQGALGYTF. The rearrangement uses TRBV14 and TRBJ1-2; 11 bases fit TRBD1. CDR1 SGHDN and CDR2 FVKESK come from the germline V gene. The V gene end was trimmed by 5 bases and the J gene end by 8 bases; junction bases not matched to a gene: 10. The CDR3 runs 15 residues.